A single sample gave rise to the 11 T cell receptor beta chains below, sequenced in a study of blood T cell repertoires in COVID-19. TCRdb keeps only in-frame clones here, not all; method: immunoSEQ multiplex PCR. The repertoire consists of approximately 230,000 clones, with 86% occurring once and the leading ten covering about 2%. What was sequenced was peripheral blood. These receptors originate from a man aged 30 to 45 who had recovered from COVID-19.

The J gene is TRBJ1-5, the V gene TRBV9; D perhaps matches TRBD1 (5 bases). The CDR3 is 14 residues long. The V gene lost 1 base and the J gene lost 1 base, with 6 bases spanning the gap. CDR1 and CDR2 (germline): SGDLS, YYNGEE. Written as DNA, the CDR3 is TGTGCCAGCAGCGTACAGGGAAGCAATCAGCCCCAGCATTTT. As protein: CASSVQGSNQPQHF.

The V call is TRBV6-2 or TRBV6-3, the J call TRBJ1-5, with a weak D call TRBD1 (5 bases). The CDR3 loop spans 15 amino acids. V shed 6 bases and J shed 6 bases, with 18 bases lying between them. Germline-derived CDR1 and CDR2 are MNHEY and SVGEGT. The CDR3 here is CASSPQPQGGQPQHF. The CDR3 nucleotides are TGTGCCAGCAGCCCTCAGCCTCAGGGCGGTCAGCCCCAGCATTTT.

The chain uses TRBV7-2 and TRBJ2-5, with TRBD2 as a possible D gene (7 bases). With 5 bases removed from V and 5 bases from J, the gap between germline ends came to 15 bases. The CDR3 loop spans 14 amino acids. Germline V gene data show CDR1 as SGHTA and CDR2 as FQGNSA. CDR3 nucleotide sequence: TGTGCCAGCAGCGGGGGGGCGGTTCTGGAGACCCAGTACTTC. Amino acids: CASSGGAVLETQYF.

This clone was counted between two and nine times. V usage is TRBV5-1 and J usage is TRBJ1-3; D is possibly TRBD1 (6 bases). Germline V gene sequence: CDR1 SGHRS, CDR2 YFSETQ. This CDR3 has 16 amino acids. The germline V and J ends were trimmed by 4 bases and 0 bases, with 14 bases remaining between them. This CDR3 is CASSPGGAASGNTIYF. The CDR3 DNA reads as TGCGCCAGCAGCCCTGGGGGGGCTGCCTCTGGAAACACCATATATTTT.

The chain is built from TRBV19 and TRBJ2-7; weak D call: TRBD1 (6 bases). In germline, CDR1 is LNHDA, CDR2 SQIVND (reference sequence). The CDR3 length is 13 residues. V was trimmed by 6 bases and J by 2 bases, leaving 11 bases between them. CDR3 region: CASSNRVTYEQYF. CDR3 DNA sequence: TGTGCCAGTAGCAACAGGGTAACCTACGAGCAGTACTTC.

CDR3 region: CASRTGQAVYGYTF. The CDR3 nucleotides read TGTGCCAGCAGGACCGGACAGGCCGTCTATGGCTACACCTTC. The rearrangement uses TRBV6-5 and TRBJ1-2, with 7 bases fitting TRBD1. Germline V gives CDR1 MNHEY, CDR2 SVGAGI. V was clipped by 6 bases and J by 4 bases; unmatched bases: 8. The CDR3 is 14 residues long.

The gene calls are TRBV12-3 or TRBV12-4 and TRBJ1-3; 7 bases are a match to TRBD1. V trimming: 10 bases; J trimming: 5 bases; junction bases outside the gene matches: 8. The CDR3 totals 13 residues. The CDR3 DNA reads TGTGCCAACGGACAGGCCATCCGAAACACCATATATTTT. Its protein product is CANGQAIRNTIYF.

This chain connects TRBV5-1 to TRBJ2-2, with a weak D call TRBD1 (6 bases). Trimming cost V 3 bases and J 9 bases, with 12 bases left between them. The CDR3 consists of 13 residues. Germline V gene sequence: CDR1 SGHRS, CDR2 YFSETQ. For the CDR3, the DNA is TGCGCCAGCAGCTGGACAGCTTACCGGGAGCTGTTTTTT. Translation: CASSWTAYRELFF.

The chain uses TRBV27 and TRBJ1-2; a weak D match, TRBD1 (5 bases). Germline V gene data show CDR1 as MNHEY and CDR2 as SMNVEV (reference sequence). The CDR3 runs to 12 residues. The V end was cut by 7 bases, the J end by 10 bases, with 16 bases between. As DNA, the CDR3 is TGTGCCAGCACAGGGACGGAGGGTAACTACACCTTC. Translation: CASTGTEGNYTF.

This sequence joins TRBV27 and TRBJ1-6; D is undetermined. The CDR3 runs to 13 residues. V was clipped by 5 bases and J by 8 bases, with 10 bases between them. The germline CDR1 and CDR2 sequences are MNHEY and SMNVEV (reference sequence). DNA of the CDR3: TGTGCCAGCAGTCTCCTAGGTCATTCACCCCTCCACTTT. It codes for CASSLLGHSPLHF.

The V gene is TRBV19, the J gene TRBJ1-5; TRBD1 aligns across 8 bases. The V segment lost 6 bases and the J segment 4 bases; nucleotides outside the gene matches: 8. Germline CDR1 and CDR2: LNHDA and SQIVND (reference sequence). The CDR3 runs 15 residues. The CDR3 spells CASSQDRALNQPQHF. As DNA, the CDR3 is TGTGCCAGTAGCCAGGACAGGGCCCTAAATCAGCCCCAGCATTTT.